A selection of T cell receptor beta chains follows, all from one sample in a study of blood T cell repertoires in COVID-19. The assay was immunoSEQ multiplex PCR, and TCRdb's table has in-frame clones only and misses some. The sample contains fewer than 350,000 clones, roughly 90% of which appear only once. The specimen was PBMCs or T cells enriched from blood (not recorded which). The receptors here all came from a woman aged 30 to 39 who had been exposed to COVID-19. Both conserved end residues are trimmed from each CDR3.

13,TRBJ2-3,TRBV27,ASSVAGGIADTQY
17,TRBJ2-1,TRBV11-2,ASSLDPILRRTTYNEQF
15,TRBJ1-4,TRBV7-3,ASSLWDRSSTNEKLF
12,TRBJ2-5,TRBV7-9,ASSSGLVGETQY
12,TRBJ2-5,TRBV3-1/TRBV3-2,ASTYRVVSETQY
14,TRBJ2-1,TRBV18,ASSPLVRGSTIEQF
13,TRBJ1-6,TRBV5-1,ASSLGTGIFSPLH
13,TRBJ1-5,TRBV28,ASSFFRGGNQPQH
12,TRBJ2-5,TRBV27,ASSPQGGEETQY
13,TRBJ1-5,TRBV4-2,ASSQALTGNQPQH
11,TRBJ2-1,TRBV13,ASSLVGGNEQF
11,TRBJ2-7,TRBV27,ASRVSVSYEQY
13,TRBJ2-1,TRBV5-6,ASSSRLDSYNEQF
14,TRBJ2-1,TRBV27,ASSLTTSGSFNEQF
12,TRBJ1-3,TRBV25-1,ANPTPHSGNTIY